This is a list of T cell receptor beta chains from one sample in a study of T-cell reconstitution after alpha-beta-depleted transplantation in children. TCRdb independently ran MiXCR on the PCR reads; one entry per CDR3 protein. Here the sample spans about 600,000 distinct CDR3 sequences, 23% being singletons. The input for sequencing was PBMCs, mostly from graft donor cells, taken 360 days after TCRalphabeta/CD19-depleted stem cell transplant. All receptors come from a boy in the first two years of life who had a stem cell transplant for acute myeloid leukemia, so the T cells may come from the graft donor. Both conserved end residues are part of each CDR3. A D gene is named only where the DNA matches it firmly. Clone size is stated in some rows and not others, as once, few, many or a class when expanded.

D gene,J gene,clone size,V gene,CDR3 protein,CDR3 DNA
-,TRBJ2-1,many,TRBV5-6,CASSLGPTDEQFF,TGTGCCAGCAGCTTGGGGCCGACCGATGAGCAGTTCTTC
TRBD2,TRBJ2-1,-,TRBV12-3/TRBV12-4,CASRTGLAGGPYNEQLF,TGTGCCAGCAGGACGGGACTAGCGGGGGGGCCCTACAATGAGCAGTTATTC
TRBD2,TRBJ2-2,-,TRBV12-3/TRBV12-4,CASSLRLAGGNLAGELFF,TGTGCCAGCAGTTTACGACTAGCGGGGGGGAATTTGGCCGGGGAGCTGTTTTTT
TRBD2,TRBJ2-3,-,TRBV20-1,CSAYSGGLSTDTQYF,TGCAGTGCCTATAGCGGGGGTCTTAGCACAGATACGCAGTATTTT
TRBD1,TRBJ2-2,many,TRBV29-1,CSVEEARAGGWGELFF,TGCAGCGTTGAAGAGGCGAGGGCAGGGGGATGGGGGGAGCTGTTTTTT
-,TRBJ1-4,many,TRBV20-1,CSAFKGANEKLFF,TGCAGTGCCTTCAAAGGAGCTAATGAAAAACTGTTTTTT
TRBD2,TRBJ2-7,many,TRBV6-1,CASSRTSGGTYEQYF,TGTGCCAGCAGTAGGACTAGCGGGGGAACCTACGAGCAGTACTTC
TRBD1,TRBJ2-4,few,TRBV4-3,CASSQEAGQGALAKNIQYF,TGCGCCAGCAGCCAAGAAGCGGGACAGGGGGCTCTAGCCAAAAACATTCAGTACTTC
-,TRBJ1-5,few,TRBV6-1,CASKRDPSGQPQHF,TGTGCCAGCAAACGGGATCCCAGCGGTCAGCCCCAGCATTTT
-,TRBJ2-2,-,TRBV6-1,CASSPTERGTGELFF,TGTGCCAGCAGCCCGACAGAACGTGGCACCGGGGAGCTGTTTTTT
TRBD1,TRBJ1-2,many,TRBV6-5,CASRASGTGSGGYTF,TGTGCCAGCAGGGCCTCCGGGACAGGCTCCGGTGGCTACACCTTC
-,TRBJ1-3,-,TRBV12-3/TRBV12-4,CASSFGTGLNSGNTIYF,TGTGCCAGCAGTTTCGGAACAGGGCTTAACTCTGGAAACACCATATATTTT
-,TRBJ2-3,-,TRBV6-5,CASCYSSGERTDTQYF,TGTGCCAGCTGTTACTCATCGGGGGAACGCACAGATACGCAGTATTTT
-,TRBJ2-2,-,TRBV24-1,CATSDRINTGELFF,TGTGCCACCAGTGACCGGATTAACACCGGGGAGCTGTTTTTT